This TCR beta chain derives from a study of cytomegalovirus exposure and HLA in healthy donors. Points from the study as a whole: In a later analysis, V- and J-gene trimming of beta chains associated with a DCLRE1C missense variant, replicated independently. A later analysis reportedly found fewer N-insertions in an Asian-associated ancestry cluster than the roughly 680-donor mean. Rare TCR sequences predominated, though certain public TCRs were found in many donors.

Researchers ran the PCR with 60 Vbeta and 13 Jbeta primers. Some clones are missing from TCRdb's copy, which holds only in-frame ones; the method was immunoSEQ multiplex PCR. The sample shows fewer than 250,000 clones, around 83% of them seen only once. V was pared by 5 bases and J by 2 bases, with 11 bases of the junction left unmatched. The CDR3 sequence is 16 residues long. The germline V gene encodes CDR1 SEHNR and CDR2 FQNEAQ (reference sequence). Note on this clone: Its antigen is undetermined.

The clonotype originates from a girl aged 5-17 years in good health and CMV-seronegative. The V gene is TRBV7-9, the J gene TRBJ1-2, with 7 bases identical to TRBD1. The specimen sequenced was PBMCs. The CDR3 DNA follows: TGTGCCAGCAGCCCTCGCTGGGGACAGAACAACTATGGCTACACCTTC. It specifies CASSPRWGQNNYGYTF. The full variable domain, with the rest looked up from reference TRBV7-9 and TRBJ1-2, is DTGVSQNPRHKITKRGQNVTFRCDPISEHNRLYWYRQTLGQGPEFLTYFQNEAQLEKSRLLSDRFSAERPKGSFSTLEIQRTEQGDSAMYLCASSPRWGQNNYGYTFGSGTRLTVV.